Detailed here is one T cell receptor (beta chain). Its antigen has not been determined. It has no much larger one-base neighbor in the sample; base qualities were not kept. CDR3 length: 13 amino acids, cysteine to phenylalanine. Only CDR3 DNA remains: 39 bases, in frame from the first base. As encoded in the germline V gene (reference sequence), CDR1 is LGHDT while CDR2 is YNNKEL. The junction carries 13 bases between V and J, which are trimmed by 7 bases and 3 bases respectively. The record originates from a study of blood T cell repertoires in COVID-19 (dated by TCRdb to 2020 to 2022). The study in broad terms: Collaborator samples came from the United States, Italy and Spain and covered acute and convalescent phases of COVID-19. HLA class I and class II types, where available, came from metadata supplied by the sample provider rather than from assay-based typing. The repertoires were made available in a free public database intended to serve as a resource for research on the immune response to SARS-CoV-2. The material from the prospective study consisted of cDNA or gDNA derived from T cells, B-cell-depleted T cells, or PBMCs. A de-identified subject ID, COVID-19 status, age in years and sex were almost always included in the sample metadata. The samples were drawn from the first 160 participants of the ongoing ImmuneRACE study and from under 1,500 subjects provided by 6 global collaborators. Deeply sampled blood TCRbeta repertoires from subjects exposed to, actively infected with, or recovered from COVID-19 were included in the dataset. What the study reported, not specific to this receptor: The amount of clinical and demographic metadata varied by source and participant and was provided uncurated.

Participants in the prospective study were aged about 18 to 90 years, lived in 20 to 25 United States geographic areas, and enrolled through a virtual design. In the prospective study, participants were assigned to cohorts based on the clinical history participants reported in a screening survey and a study questionnaire. Recovered participants in ImmuneRACE Cohort 3 were defined as having two consecutive negative NP/OP PCR tests, clearance from a healthcare professional, or resolution of symptoms. In the prospective study, mobile phlebotomists collected whole blood, serum and a nasopharyngeal or oropharyngeal swab from each participant. Participants in the prospective study had the option to provide additional blood draws and questionnaires over a 2-month period. Blood samples from the prospective study were shipped frozen or at room temperature prior to DNA extraction. TCRbeta CDR3 regions were amplified from genomic DNA using the immunoSEQ Assay, a bias-controlled multiplex PCR. From the authors' description of their analysis: The number of nucleated cells in each sample was estimated from the amplification of reference gene primers within the assay. To quantify the absolute abundance of each unique TCRbeta CDR3 rearrangement, sequence reads were collapsed and filtered. For each sample, productive Simpson clonality was calculated as the square root of Simpson's diversity index over productive rearrangements. TCRdb stores this immuneACCESS table with in-frame sequences only. Part of the clones is absent; in the studies checked, under half of the shortfall reflects unresolved V genes, and no reason is known for the rest. V and J calls and clone size are copied from that table; D and trimming were computed from the DNA. Within this sample are under 450,000 clones, with about 88% of them counted one time only. 2.5% to 3.5% of the sample is in the top ten clones.

The sample taken for sequencing was PBMCs or T cells enriched from blood (not recorded which). This clonotype was obtained from a woman under 40 who had recovered from COVID-19. In this chain, TRBV3-1 (or the pseudogene TRBV3-2) is recombined with TRBJ2-7, with TRBD1 as a weak D call on 5 bases. CDR3 loop: CASTSGRDYEQYF. The DNA reads as follows: TGTGCCAGCACCTCGGGCAGGGACTACGAGCAGTACTTC.